This paragraph covers one T cell receptor (beta chain) sequence. Antigen unknown. The length of the CDR3 is 14 residues. The germline V gene has CDR1 SGHTS and CDR2 YDEGEE. With 2 bases clipped from V and 6 bases from J, the junction kept 3 bases outside the gene matches. These data are taken from a study of immune evolution from preneoplasia to lung adenocarcinoma. Study-wide points: Compared with EGFR-mutant or double wild-type lesions, KRAS-mutant nodules were more clonal. Clonality was highest in normal lung, lower in later-stage lesions apparently. Top clone share appeared to fall from AAH through AIS, MIA, adenocarcinoma.

Nucleic acids came from premalignant or tumor cells enriched by macro-dissection. Assay used: immunoSEQ multiplex PCR; TCRdb lists only in-frame clones, some missing. The sample records some 9,400 clones, 75% to 85% being singletons. The sample was FFPE lung adenocarcinoma in situ tissue. This chain connects TRBV5-8 to TRBJ2-7; TRBD1 matches 12 bases. The receptor was isolated from a person between 65 and 80 years old with lung adenocarcinoma. CDR3 in amino acids: CASSLGTGGGEQYF. The CDR3 region has the DNA TGTGCCAGCAGCTTAGGGACAGGGGGCGGCGAGCAGTACTTC. The whole variable domain, filled in from reference TRBV5-8 and TRBJ2-7, reads EAGVTQSPTHLIKTRGQQATLRCSPISGHTSVYWYQQALGLGLQFLLWYDEGEERNRGNFPPRFSGRQFPNYSSELNVNALELEDSALYLCASSLGTGGGEQYFGPGTRLTVT.